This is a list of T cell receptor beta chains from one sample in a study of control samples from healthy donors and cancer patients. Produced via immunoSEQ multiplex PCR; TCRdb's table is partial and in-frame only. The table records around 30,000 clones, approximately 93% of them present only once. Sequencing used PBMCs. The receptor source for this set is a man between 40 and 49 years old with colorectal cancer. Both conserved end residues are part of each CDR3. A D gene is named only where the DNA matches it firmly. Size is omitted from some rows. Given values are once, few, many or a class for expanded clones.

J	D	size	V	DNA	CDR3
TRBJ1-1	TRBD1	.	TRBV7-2	TGTGCCAGCAGCTTTAGGGGGCGCGACACTGAAGCTTTCTTT	CASSFRGRDTEAFF
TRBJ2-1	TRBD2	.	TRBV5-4	TGTGCCAGCAGCTCTAGCGGGGTTAGGGATGAGCAGTTCTTC	CASSSSGVRDEQFF
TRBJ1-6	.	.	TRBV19	TGTGCCAGTGAGCCGGGACTAAAACGAGGATCTAAATATAATTCACCCCTCCACTTT	CASEPGLKRGSKYNSPLHF
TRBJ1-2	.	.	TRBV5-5	TGTGCCAGCAGGAAGACAGGAGGGGTAAGGGGCTACACCTTC	CASRKTGGVRGYTF
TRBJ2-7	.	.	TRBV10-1	TGCGCCAGCAGTACAACACAGGGTAGTGAGCAGTACTTC	CASSTTQGSEQYF
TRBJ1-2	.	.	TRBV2	TGTGCCAGCACCGAGGGTAGGCTCAACTATGGCTACACCTTC	CASTEGRLNYGYTF
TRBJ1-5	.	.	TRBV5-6	TGTGCCAGCAGCCCCAGGACACCCGGGGGCAATCAGCCCCAGCATTTT	CASSPRTPGGNQPQHF
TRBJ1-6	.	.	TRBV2	TGTGCCAGCAGTGAAGGAGGGACCGATTCACCCCTCCACTTT	CASSEGGTDSPLHF
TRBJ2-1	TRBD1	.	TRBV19	TGTGCCAGTAGTCACCCCGGCAGGGGGCGTTACAATGAGCAGTTCTTC	CASSHPGRGRYNEQFF
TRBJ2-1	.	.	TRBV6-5	TGTGCCAGCAGTTTCGCGGGACAGGAGCAGTTCTTC	CASSFAGQEQFF
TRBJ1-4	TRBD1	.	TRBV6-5	TGTGCCAGCAGTTACTTGGCGAGGGGGCTAGGTGAAAAACTGTTTTTT	CASSYLARGLGEKLFF
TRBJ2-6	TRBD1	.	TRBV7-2	TGTGCCAGCAGTAGAGGACAGGACTCTGGGGCCAACGTCCTGACTTTC	CASSRGQDSGANVLTF
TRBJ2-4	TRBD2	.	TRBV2	TGTGCCAGCAGCCGAAGTATGACTAGCGGGGCCTCCAAAAACATTCAGTACTTC	CASSRSMTSGASKNIQYF
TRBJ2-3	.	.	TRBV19	TGTGCCAGTAGTACTGGACGGGCAGATACGCAGTATTTT	CASSTGRADTQYF
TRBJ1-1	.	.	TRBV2	TGTGCCAGCACCGGAGGGGGGGGTCAAGCTTTCTTT	CASTGGGGQAFF
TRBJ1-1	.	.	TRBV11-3	TGTGCCAGCAGCCCCTCGCACTCCGAAGCTTTCTTT	CASSPSHSEAFF
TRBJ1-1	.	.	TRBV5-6	TGTGCCAGCAGCAGGGCGCTTATGAACACTGAAGCTTTCTTT	CASSRALMNTEAFF
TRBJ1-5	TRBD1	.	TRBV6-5	TGTGCCAGCAGACCGGGACAGGGAGGTCAGCCCCAGCATTTT	CASRPGQGGQPQHF
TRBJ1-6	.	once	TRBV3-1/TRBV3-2	TGTGCCAGCAGCTTCGGGGGGGGGACCCTCCACTTT	CASSFGGGTLHF
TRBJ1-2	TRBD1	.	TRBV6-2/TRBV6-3	TGTGCCAGCAGTGGAGGACAGGGGTATGGCTACACCTTC	CASSGGQGYGYTF
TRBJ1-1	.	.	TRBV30	TGTGCCTGGCAGAAGAAGGGACAAGGAACCACTGAAGCTTTCTTT	CAWQKKGQGTTEAFF
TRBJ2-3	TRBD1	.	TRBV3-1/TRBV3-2	TGTGCCAGCAGCAAAGGACAGGGCAACACAGATACGCAGTATTTT	CASSKGQGNTDTQYF
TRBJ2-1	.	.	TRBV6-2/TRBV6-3	TGTGCCAGCAGCCGCGATACAGGTTTTAAAGGGAAGGGAAGCTCCTACAATGAGCAGTTCTTC	CASSRDTGFKGKGSSYNEQFF
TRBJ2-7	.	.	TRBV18	TGTGCCAGCTCACCAGGATCCGGGTTGAAGCAGTACTTC	CASSPGSGLKQYF
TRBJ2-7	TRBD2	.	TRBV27	TGTGCCAGCAGTTCCGGGGGGAGCTCCTACGAGCAGTACTTC	CASSSGGSSYEQYF
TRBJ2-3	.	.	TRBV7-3	TGTGCCAGCAGCTCCGGGACACTTGTGGGAGATACGCAGTATTTT	CASSSGTLVGDTQYF
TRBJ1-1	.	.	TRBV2	TGTGCCAGCAGTCTAAGGGGTATGAACACTGAAGCTTTCTTT	CASSLRGMNTEAFF
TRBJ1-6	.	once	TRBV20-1	TGCAGTGCTAGTAACACAAATTCACCCCTCCACTTT	CSASNTNSPLHF
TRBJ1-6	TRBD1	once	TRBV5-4	TGTGCCAGCAGCTCCGACAGGGTTAACAACTCACCCCTCCACTTT	CASSSDRVNNSPLHF
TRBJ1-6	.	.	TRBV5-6	TGTGCCAGCAGCTTTCAGACAGGAAGGGGTTCACCCCTCCACTTT	CASSFQTGRGSPLHF
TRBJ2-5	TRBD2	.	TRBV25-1	TGTGCCAGCAGTGAATGGCGGGGGGGTCAAGAGACCCAGTACTTC	CASSEWRGGQETQYF
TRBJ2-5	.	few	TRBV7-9	TGTGCCAGCAGCGGTGGGACGGACCAAGAGACCCAGTACTTC	CASSGGTDQETQYF
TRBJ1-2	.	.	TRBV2	TGTGCCAGCACCGGAGGGACGGGGGGCGGAGGAGGCTACACCTTC	CASTGGTGGGGGYTF
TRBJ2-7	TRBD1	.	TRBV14	TGTGCCAGCAGCACTTACAGGGGACCTTCCCCCCACGAGCAGTACTTC	CASSTYRGPSPHEQYF
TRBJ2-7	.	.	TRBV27	TGTGCCAGCAGTTTTCAGGGCCACGAGCAGTACTTC	CASSFQGHEQYF
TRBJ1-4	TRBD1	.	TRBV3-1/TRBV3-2	TGTGCCAGCAGCCTGCTGGGACAGGGGGATGAAAAACTGTTTTTT	CASSLLGQGDEKLFF
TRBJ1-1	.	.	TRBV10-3	TGTGCCATCGGAGGACCCATGAACACTGAAGCTTTCTTT	CAIGGPMNTEAFF
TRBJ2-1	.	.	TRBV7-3	TGTGCCAGCAGACAGGCGGATGAGCAGTTCTTC	CASRQADEQFF
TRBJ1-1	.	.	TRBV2	TGTGCCAGCAGTGTTGGAGGTCCGAACACTGAAGCTTTCTTT	CASSVGGPNTEAFF
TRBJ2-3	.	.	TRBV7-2	TGTGCCAGCAGCTTCGACTTAGCGATCACTACAGATACGCAGTATTTT	CASSFDLAITTDTQYF
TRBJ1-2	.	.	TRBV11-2	TGTGCCAGCACCTCTCTGCGGCAGAGAAGGCATGGCTACACCTTC	CASTSLRQRRHGYTF
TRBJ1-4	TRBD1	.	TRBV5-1	TGCGCCAGCAGCACCCGACAGGGTAGTGAAAAACTGTTTTTT	CASSTRQGSEKLFF
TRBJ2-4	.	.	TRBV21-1	TGTGCCAGCAGCAAAGCGGGGGCAAGCAAAAACATTCAGTACTTC	CASSKAGASKNIQYF
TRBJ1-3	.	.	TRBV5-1	TGCGCCAGCGGCCGGGGGGACGGAGACACCATATATTTT	CASGRGDGDTIYF
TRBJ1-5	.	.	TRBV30	TGTGCCTGGAGGGGGAAGCCCTTAAATCAGCCCCAGCATTTT	CAWRGKPLNQPQHF
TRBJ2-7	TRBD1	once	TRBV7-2	TGTGCCAGCAGCTTACGGGGACAGGGAGTCGAGCAGTACTTC	CASSLRGQGVEQYF
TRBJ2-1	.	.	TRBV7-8	TGTGCCAGCACCAAAGCCGGGACAAACAATGAGCAGTTCTTC	CASTKAGTNNEQFF
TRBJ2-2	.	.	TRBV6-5	TGTGCCAGCAGTTACTCATGGACGGGGAACACCGGGGAGCTGTTTTTT	CASSYSWTGNTGELFF
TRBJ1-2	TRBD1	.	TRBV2	TGTGCCAGCAGTGAACCGGGACAGGGGGTGGTTGGCTACACCTTC	CASSEPGQGVVGYTF
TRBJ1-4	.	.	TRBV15	TGTGCCACCAGCAGACTAAGGCAGGCTAATGAAAAACTGTTTTTT	CATSRLRQANEKLFF
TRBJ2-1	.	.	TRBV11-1	TGTGCCAGCAGCTCACAGGGTACGTACAATGAGCAGTTCTTC	CASSSQGTYNEQFF
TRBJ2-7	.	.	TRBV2	TGTGCCAGCAGACCCGACGGGGAGCAGTACTTC	CASRPDGEQYF
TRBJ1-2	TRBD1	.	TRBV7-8	TGTGCCAGCAGCTTAGGGACAGGGGGCAATTATGGCTACACCTTC	CASSLGTGGNYGYTF
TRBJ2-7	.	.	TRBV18	TGTGCCAGCTCACCCAGCCAGGCCTACGAGCAGTACTTC	CASSPSQAYEQYF
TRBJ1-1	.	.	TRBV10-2	TGCGCCAGCAGTGGGAGGAGGGTCACTGAAGCTTTCTTT	CASSGRRVTEAFF
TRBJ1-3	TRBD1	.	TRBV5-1	TGCGCCAGCAGCCAGGGACAGGGGGCTTCTGGAAACACCATATATTTT	CASSQGQGASGNTIYF
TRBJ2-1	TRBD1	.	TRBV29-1	TGCAGCGTCGCCCGGACAGGGGGCGCCGGTGAGCAGTTCTTC	CSVARTGGAGEQFF